The clone carrying this T cell receptor beta chain was detected ten times or more. Its antigen remains unidentified. CDR3 length equals 13 residues. V was shortened by 6 bases and J by 2 bases, with 10 bases between the two germline ends. Per germline, CDR1 SGHTA and CDR2 FQGNSA. This entry is derived from a study of T cells after yellow fever vaccination. General study findings and limits: Most primary-vaccination clones recurred post-booster (around 95% CD4, about 90% CD8).

Template-switching 5'RACE yielded the TCR cDNA; a universal primer site and UMIs were added in the process. MiXCR, applied by TCRdb to the 5' RACE reads, yields one record per CDR3 protein. Of about 69,000 distinct CDR3 sequences listed, 4.5% to 7.5% are singletons. The sequenced sample was CD4+ T cells sorted from PBMCs, obtained around 15 days after the first yellow fever vaccination. This sequence originates from a man aged 18 to 35 who received the YFV17D yellow fever vaccine. The chain uses TRBV7-2 and TRBJ1-1; D call uncertain. DNA of the CDR3: TGTGCCAGCAGTACACAGCTTAACACTGAAGCTTTCTTT. This sequence encodes CASSTQLNTEAFF.